This paragraph reports one TCR beta chain. Its antigen remains unknown. V lost 4 bases, J lost 4 bases, and 17 bases lay in between. The CDR3 runs 15 residues. From germline, CDR1 is SGHNT and CDR2 YYREEE (reference sequence). The data derive from a study of CD8+CD57+ T cells in acquired aplastic anemia. Looking at the study overall: Sorting CD4+ and CD8+ cells gave DNA averaging around 3 ug.

CDR3 and TCR beta VDJ profiling relied on genomic DNA as the template. TCRdb fed the reads into MiXCR, producing one record per CDR3 protein. The sample yields 400,000 to 500,000 distinct CDR3 sequences, just under 70% seen once. Study-wide results and limits: It was found that roughly 31 CD8+ CDR3 sequences were shared between patients and controls.

Source material: sorted CD4+, CD8+, or CD8+CD57+ T cells (not recorded which) from PBMCs. This TCR was recovered from a human donor in good health, serving as a control. This chain connects TRBV5-4 to TRBJ1-2, with a possible D match to TRBD1 (5 bases). As DNA, the CDR3 is TGTGCCAGCAGCCAAGAAGCAGGGCCCTCCTATGGCTACACCTTC. Translating gives CASSQEAGPSYGYTF.